The rows below give T cell receptor beta chains drawn from one sample of a study of early stage breast cancer tumors. Using immunoSEQ multiplex PCR, the repertoire was profiled, and TCRdb retains in-frame clones only, with some absent. Of approximately 30,000 clones in the sample, 80% are singletons; the top ten hold about 13%. The sequencing input was blood. The receptors derive from a person in their 60s with breast cancer. Each CDR3 is given with its conserved first and last residue. Each record gives: D gene, clone size, J gene, V gene, CDR3 protein, CDR3 DNA. D genes are given only for firm matches. The listing skips clone size in some rows; elsewhere it reads once, few, many or a size class.

TRBD2,NA,TRBJ2-2,TRBV30,CAWSDRTSGSVNTGELFF,TGTGCCTGGAGTGACCGGACTAGCGGGAGTGTTAACACCGGGGAGCTGTTTTTT
NA,once,TRBJ2-7,TRBV11-2,CASSWGLYEQYF,TGTGCCAGCAGCTGGGGCCTTTACGAGCAGTACTTC
TRBD2,NA,TRBJ2-1,TRBV4-3,CASSQLAGGPNEQFF,TGCGCCAGCAGTCAACTAGCGGGAGGGCCGAATGAGCAGTTCTTC
TRBD1,NA,TRBJ1-5,TRBV7-2,CASSLQDRVNQPQHF,TGTGCCAGCAGCTTACAGGACAGGGTAAATCAGCCCCAGCATTTT
NA,NA,TRBJ1-1,TRBV15,CATSRDLGSEAFF,TGTGCCACCAGCAGAGATCTGGGGAGTGAAGCTTTCTTT
NA,NA,TRBJ1-3,TRBV30,CAWTRNSGNTIYF,TGTGCCTGGACGAGAAACTCTGGAAACACCATATATTTT
TRBD1,NA,TRBJ2-1,TRBV9,CASSVDPIGGVRNEQFF,TGTGCCAGCAGCGTCGACCCCATAGGGGGCGTTAGAAATGAGCAGTTCTTC
TRBD1,NA,TRBJ1-1,TRBV30,CAWKGQENTEAFF,TGTGCCTGGAAAGGACAGGAGAACACTGAAGCTTTCTTT
NA,NA,TRBJ1-1,TRBV15,CATSREAGMRTEAFF,TGTGCCACCAGCAGAGAGGCAGGGATGAGGACTGAAGCTTTCTTT
NA,few,TRBJ1-2,TRBV2,CASSRTASSYGYTF,TGTGCCAGCAGTCGGACAGCTTCGTCCTATGGCTACACCTTC
TRBD1,NA,TRBJ1-1,TRBV9,CASSVGTGGAGTEAFF,TGTGCCAGCAGCGTGGGGACAGGGGGCGCCGGAACTGAAGCTTTCTTT
NA,NA,TRBJ1-2,TRBV5-8,CASSSLRPPLYGYTF,TGTGCCAGCAGCTCACTCAGGCCCCCCCTCTATGGCTACACCTTC
NA,NA,TRBJ2-3,TRBV30,CAWGAGGRNTQYF,TGTGCCTGGGGAGCCGGGGGACGGAATACGCAGTATTTT
NA,NA,TRBJ2-5,TRBV5-4,CASQLDTLGIGTQYF,TGTGCCAGCCAATTGGACACCCTGGGCATTGGGACCCAGTACTTC
TRBD2,NA,TRBJ2-7,TRBV4-1,CASSPVLAGGNYEQYF,TGCGCCAGCAGCCCGGTACTAGCGGGGGGGAACTACGAGCAGTACTTC
TRBD2,NA,TRBJ2-2,TRBV7-9,CASSRPLGLASGAGELFF,TGTGCCAGCAGCCGCCCTCTCGGGCTGGCTAGCGGAGCCGGGGAGCTGTTTTTT
NA,few,TRBJ1-5,TRBV5-1,CASSGDFNQPQHF,TGCGCCAGCAGCGGAGATTTCAATCAGCCCCAGCATTTT
TRBD1,NA,TRBJ1-2,TRBV6-6,CASSQGGYYGYTF,TGTGCCAGCAGCCAAGGGGGCTACTATGGCTACACCTTC
NA,NA,TRBJ2-7,TRBV7-8,CASSLMFRQGSSWVGDEQYF,TGTGCCAGCAGCTTGATGTTCCGGCAGGGGTCCTCTTGGGTAGGGGACGAGCAGTACTTC
NA,NA,TRBJ2-5,TRBV7-7,CASGAGPVQETQYF,TGTGCCAGCGGGGCAGGACCTGTCCAAGAGACCCAGTACTTC
NA,NA,TRBJ1-1,TRBV7-8,CASSPHGGLNTEAFF,TGTGCCAGCAGCCCCCATGGAGGGTTGAACACTGAAGCTTTCTTT
TRBD1,NA,TRBJ2-7,TRBV18,CASTSQQGYEQYF,TGTGCCAGCACTAGTCAACAGGGGTACGAGCAGTACTTC
TRBD2,NA,TRBJ2-7,TRBV5-8,CATNVSLRDYTRAYEQYF,TGTGCCACCAACGTTTCTTTAAGGGACTACACCAGGGCTTACGAGCAGTACTTC
TRBD2,NA,TRBJ2-6,TRBV15,CATRPGLLAGANVLTF,TGTGCCACCCGGCCGGGACTACTCGCTGGGGCCAACGTCCTGACTTTC